The 16 T cell receptor beta chains below all came from one sample that was sequenced in a study of neurological immune-mediated disorders. MiXCR was run by TCRdb on the 5' RACE reads, yielding one entry per CDR3 protein. The table shows nearly 45,000 distinct CDR3 sequences, with about 13% occurring only once. Sequenced material: PBMCs. Receptor source: a female donor in good health.

The sample holds many counts of this clonotype. The rearrangement links TRBV5-1 to TRBJ1-5, with D unresolved. Germline assignment: CDR1 SGHRS and CDR2 YFSETQ. Trimming removed 0 bases from V and 4 bases from J, with 11 bases in between. CDR3 length: 15 residues. The CDR3 region is CASSLGDLPNQPQHF. The CDR3 DNA follows: TGCGCCAGCAGCTTGGGTGACCTTCCAAATCAGCCCCAGCATTTT.

This clonotype came up many times. The rearrangement links TRBV5-1 to TRBJ1-4; D is ambiguous. CDR1 is SGHRS, CDR2 YFSETQ, per germline. The germline V and J ends were trimmed by 1 base and 8 bases, with 12 bases remaining between them. The CDR3 covers 14 residues. The CDR3, as DNA: TGCGCCAGCAGCTTGTTCGGCAAGGACGAAAAACTGTTTTTT. This translates into CASSLFGKDEKLFF.

This clonotype was recorded many times. This sequence joins TRBV5-1 and TRBJ2-2, with no clear D. The germline V gene encodes CDR1 SGHRS and CDR2 YFSETQ. V lost 0 bases and J lost 0, with 12 bases in between. The CDR3 length is 17 residues. In DNA, the CDR3 is TGCGCCAGCAGCTTGGCCGTACAGACGTCGAACACCGGGGAGCTGTTTTTT. This translates into CASSLAVQTSNTGELFF.

At least ten counts were recorded for this clonotype. The V gene is TRBV10-3, the J gene TRBJ1-1; 8 bases align to TRBD1. Germline values: CDR1 ENHRY, CDR2 SYGVKD. This CDR3 has 15 amino acids. Losses at the gene ends were 5 bases for V and 5 bases for J; bases not matched to a gene: 10. The CDR3 region has the DNA TGTGCCATCAGTCCAGGGGGCCCAAGACAGACTGAAGCTTTCTTT. Translating it yields CAISPGGPRQTEAFF.

This clonotype was found many times. The J gene is TRBJ1-1, the V gene TRBV5-1, with a possible D match to TRBD1 (5 bases). V shed 0 bases and J shed 6 bases, with 6 bases lying between them. Germline loops: CDR1 SGHRS, CDR2 YFSETQ. The CDR3 covers 12 residues. The CDR3 DNA reads TGCGCCAGCAGCTTGGAAGGGGCTGAAGCTTTCTTT. Its protein is CASSLEGAEAFF.

This clonotype was picked up many times. The CDR3 sequence: CASSLRDGAEAFF. CDR3 coding DNA: TGCGCCAGCAGCTTACGGGACGGCGCTGAAGCTTTCTTT. J is TRBJ1-1 and V is TRBV5-1, with D maybe TRBD1 (5 bases). The CDR3 runs to 13 residues. The germline V gene has CDR1 SGHRS and CDR2 YFSETQ. Trimming cost V 2 bases and J 6 bases, with 11 bases left between them. Looking up the rest from reference TRBV5-1 and TRBJ1-1 gives the full variable domain: KAGVTQTPRYLIKTRGQQVTLSCSPISGHRSVSWYQQTPGQGLQFLFEYFSETQRNKGNFPGRFSGRQFSNSRSEMNVSTLELGDSALYLCASSLRDGAEAFFGQGTRLTVV.

This clonotype came up many times. J is TRBJ2-5 and V is TRBV6-6; 8 nucleotides line up with TRBD2. The trim removed 2 bases at V and 7 bases at J, leaving 15 bases unmatched. The CDR3 is 17 amino acids. Germline CDR1 and CDR2: MNHNY and SVGAGI (reference sequence). CDR3 protein: CASSYGVSGTSGATQYF. The CDR3 DNA reads TGTGCCAGCAGTTACGGGGTCTCCGGGACTAGTGGTGCGACCCAGTACTTC.

This clonotype was observed many times. The CDR3 DNA reads TGCAGTGCTGCCCATGGACAGCTTACCTACGAGCAGTACTTC. Residues: CSAAHGQLTYEQYF. The chain uses TRBV20-1 and TRBJ2-7, with TRBD1 as a possible D gene (6 bases). With 5 bases removed from V and 2 bases from J, the gap between germline ends came to 16 bases. The CDR3 consists of 14 residues. Per germline, CDR1 DFQATT and CDR2 SNEGSKA (reference sequence).

Regarding this clonotype: An end of the junction differs from the germline gene, which may be a read error. V usage is TRBV3-1 and J usage is TRBJ2-1, with 8 positions matching TRBD2. The CDR3 totals 16 residues. The germline V gene encodes CDR1 LGHDT and CDR2 YNNKEL (reference sequence). CDR3 amino acids: CASIQDLTSGGNEQFF. The CDR3 coding sequence is TGTGCCAGCATCCAAGATCTAACTAGCGGTGGCAATGAGCAGTTCTTC.

In this sample, this clonotype turned up many times. This chain connects TRBV5-5 to TRBJ2-3; 9 positions agree with TRBD1. CDR3 length equals 14 residues. The V gene's germline CDR1 is SGHKS and CDR2 YYEKEE (reference sequence). V dropped 3 bases and J dropped 4; count of bases not matched to a gene: 3. CDR3 residues: CASSSGTGPDTQYF. The CDR3 DNA sequence: TGTGCCAGCAGCTCCGGGACAGGGCCAGATACGCAGTATTTT. The variable domain in full, with the rest retrieved from reference TRBV5-5 and TRBJ2-3, is DAGVTQSPTHLIKTRGQQVTLRCSPISGHKSVSWYQQVLGQGPQFIFQYYEKEERGRGNFPDRFSARQFPNYSSELNVNALLLGDSALYLCASSSGTGPDTQYFGPGTRLTVL.

This clonotype was detected only once. The chain has TRBV20-1 and TRBJ1-6; D possibly corresponds to TRBD1 (5 bases). V was pared by 5 bases and J by 8 bases, with 19 bases between. The CDR3 consists of 15 residues. CDR1 is DFQATT, CDR2 SNEGSKA, per germline (reference sequence). The CDR3 DNA reads as TGCAGTGCTGGGGAGGCCGGGGTAGGGGATTCACCCCTCCACTTT. Protein product: CSAGEAGVGDSPLHF.

This clonotype was detected many times. V is TRBV5-1 and J is TRBJ2-1, with D possibly called TRBD1 or TRBD2 (5 bases each). Looked up from germline, CDR1 is SGHRS and CDR2 is YFSETQ. The CDR3 totals 13 residues. V was pared by 4 bases and J by 8 bases, with 13 bases between. CDR3 DNA sequence: TGCGCCAGCAGCGGGGGTAGGGGCGATGAGCAGTTCTTC. This sequence encodes CASSGGRGDEQFF.

At least ten counts were recorded for this clonotype. The rearrangement uses TRBV9 and TRBJ2-7, with D perhaps TRBD2 (5 bases). The CDR3 spans 13 residues. The ends were cut back, 0 bases at V and 2 bases at J, with 6 bases in the middle. Germline lookup yields CDR1 SGDLS and CDR2 YYNGEE. The CDR3 spells CASSVDGAYEQYF. CDR3 DNA: TGTGCCAGCAGCGTAGACGGGGCCTACGAGCAGTACTTC.

The chain carries TRBV20-1 and TRBJ1-5, with 10 bases matching TRBD1. The CDR3 has 14 amino acids. V was pared by 5 bases and J by 6 bases, with 7 bases of the junction left unmatched. Germline V gene data show CDR1 as DFQATT and CDR2 as SNEGSKA (reference sequence). Here the CDR3 DNA reads TGCAGTGCTCGGAGGACAGGGGGTGGTCAGCCCCAGCATTTT. Protein: CSARRTGGGQPQHF.

This clonotype is a singleton in its sample. A read error is possible here, since a much larger clone lies one base away. The chain's CDR3 is CATSTSVLAGVGNEQLF. The CDR3 DNA follows: TGTGCCACCAGCACATCCGTTTTAGCGGGAGTAGGCAATGAGCAGTTATTC. This sequence joins TRBV15 and TRBJ2-1, with 9 bases that match TRBD2. Germline assignment: CDR1 LNHNV and CDR2 YYDKDF (reference sequence). This CDR3 region has 17 residues.

This clonotype was counted at least ten times. The gene calls are TRBV27 and TRBJ1-5; D not certain. Trimming took off 5 bases at V and 0 bases at J, with 8 bases between the two ends. Germline CDR1 is MNHEY and CDR2 is SMNVEV (reference sequence). This CDR3 comprises 14 residues. CDR3 sequence reads: CASSPPGSNQPQHF. CDR3 nucleotide sequence: TGTGCCAGCAGTCCCCCAGGTAGCAATCAGCCCCAGCATTTT.